This TCR beta chain was retrieved from a study of blood T cell repertoires in COVID-19. About the research overall: Researchers got acute and convalescent COVID-19 samples from the United States, Italy and Spain. PBMCs, B-cell-depleted T cells, or T cells were the source of the cDNA or gDNA that made up the material.

With respect to this clone: The junction departs from the called germline gene at one end, perhaps through a read error.

Germline V gene data show CDR1 as DFQATT and CDR2 as SNEGSKA (reference sequence). The CDR3 is 10 amino acids. Sequencing was performed with immunoSEQ multiplex PCR; in TCRdb, only in-frame clones are kept and a portion is missing. The sample holds hundreds of thousands of clones; 81% are singletons and the top ten take 7.9%. The V gene is TRBV20-1, the J gene TRBJ2-1; 7 bases are shared with TRBD2. This TCR derives from a woman of 80 years or more with acute or convalescent COVID-19. The sequenced sample was peripheral blood. The CDR3 bases are TGCAGTTGGGGGGGAAATGGGCAGTTCTTC. It codes for CSWGGNGQFF.